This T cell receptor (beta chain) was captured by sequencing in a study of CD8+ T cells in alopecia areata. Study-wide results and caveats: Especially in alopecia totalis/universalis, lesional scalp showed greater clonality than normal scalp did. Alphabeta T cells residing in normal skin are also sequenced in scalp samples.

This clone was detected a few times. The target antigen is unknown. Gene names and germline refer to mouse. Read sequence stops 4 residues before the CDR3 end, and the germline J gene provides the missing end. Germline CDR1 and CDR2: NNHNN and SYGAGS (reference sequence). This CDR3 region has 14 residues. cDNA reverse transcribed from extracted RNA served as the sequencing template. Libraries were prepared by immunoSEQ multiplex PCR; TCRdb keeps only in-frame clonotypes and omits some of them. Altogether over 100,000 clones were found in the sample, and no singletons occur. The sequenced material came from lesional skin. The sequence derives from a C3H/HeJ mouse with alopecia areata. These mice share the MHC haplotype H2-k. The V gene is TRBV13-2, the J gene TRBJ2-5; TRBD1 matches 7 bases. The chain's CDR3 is CASGDTAGGDTQYF. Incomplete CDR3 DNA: TGTGCCAGCGGTGATACGGCAGGGGGAGAC.